This T cell receptor beta chain was observed in a study of T cells in localized non-small cell lung cancer. Study conclusions and caveats: In the blood, greater T cell density corresponded to longer overall survival.

With respect to this clone: Its antigen is unknown.

Some clones are missing from TCRdb's copy, which holds only in-frame ones; the method was immunoSEQ multiplex PCR. The sample has some 10,000 clones; 70% to 80% are singletons. This CDR3 region has 15 residues. In germline, CDR1 is KGHSH, CDR2 LQKENI. The V segment lost 4 bases and the J segment 6 bases; nucleotides outside the gene matches: 9. Source: peripheral blood, taken before any cancer treatment. The rearrangement links TRBV18 to TRBJ1-5, with TRBD1 matching 7 bases. This receptor was identified in a male donor aged 60 or over with stage I lung adenocarcinoma. CDR3 loop: CASSLDTDRAQPQHF. The CDR3 bases are TGTGCCAGCTCACTTGATACCGACAGGGCTCAGCCCCAGCATTTT.